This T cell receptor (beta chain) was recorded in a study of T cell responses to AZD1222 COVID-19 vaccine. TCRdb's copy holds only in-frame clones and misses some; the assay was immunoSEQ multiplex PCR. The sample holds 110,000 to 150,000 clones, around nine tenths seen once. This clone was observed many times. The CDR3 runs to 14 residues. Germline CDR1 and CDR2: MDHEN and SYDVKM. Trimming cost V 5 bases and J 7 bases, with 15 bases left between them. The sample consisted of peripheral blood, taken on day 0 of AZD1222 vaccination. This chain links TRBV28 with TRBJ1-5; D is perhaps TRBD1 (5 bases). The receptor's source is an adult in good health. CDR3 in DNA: TGTGCCAGCAGTCGGGGTGAGGGGCGGCAGCCCCAGCATTTT. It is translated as CASSRGEGRQPQHF.